This T cell receptor beta chain was identified in a study of T cell responses to AZD1222 COVID-19 vaccine. Germline CDR1 and CDR2: LGHNA and YSLEER. V lost 0 bases to trimming and J lost 0 bases, with 15 bases between them. The CDR3 extends over 19 amino acids. Findings and caveats of the study: The donor cohort was predominantly white British with a female majority, and clonal diversity may have been underestimated. Two AZD1222 doses significantly raised spike-specific TCR breadth and depth over controls. Only a handful of people who got AZD1222 tested seropositive at baseline.

Produced via immunoSEQ multiplex PCR; TCRdb's table is partial and in-frame only. This table holds about 180,000 clones, about 86% found once. In the case of this clone: The antigen is unknown.

The rearrangement joins TRBV4-3 to TRBJ1-6; no clear D gene. This TCR derives from an adult who received the AZD1222 COVID-19 vaccine. The source was peripheral blood, collected 28 days after the second AZD1222 dose. CDR3 in DNA: TGCGCCAGCAGCCAAGACTTCGGAGGTCTGAGCTCCTATAATTCACCCCTCCACTTT. Its translation is CASSQDFGGLSSYNSPLHF.